This T cell receptor beta chain was sequenced in a study of blood T cell repertoires in COVID-19. Clones were sequenced by immunoSEQ multiplex PCR, and TCRdb holds only the in-frame ones, with some missing. The sample includes about 240,000 clones, roughly 80% of them seen just once. Cohort assignment relied on participant-reported clinical history. Sequences were obtained from PBMCs or T cells enriched from blood (not recorded which). The source of this sequence is a woman between 35 and 50 years old who had been exposed to COVID-19.

The CDR3 DNA reads as TGTGCCAGCAGCTCGTCGGAGGGTATGGATACGCAGTATTTT. Its translation: CASSSSEGMDTQYF. This rearrangement joins TRBV7-9 to TRBJ2-3, with D possibly TRBD2 on 6 matching bases. V was shortened by 4 bases and J by 6 bases, with 14 bases between the two germline ends. Germline assignment: CDR1 SEHNR and CDR2 FQNEAQ (reference sequence). The CDR3 is made up of 14 amino acids.